These 15 T cell receptor beta chains came from one sample sequenced in a study of T cell clonotyping in hematopoietic cell transplantation (dated by TCRdb to about 2021). The library was prepared using the immunoSEQ multiplex PCR assay. The table was pulled from immuneACCESS by TCRdb, which kept in-frame rearrangements only. Such tables lose some clones; where checked, under half of the loss comes from unresolved V genes, and the rest has no known cause. The sample table holds more than 20,000 clones, of which roughly 90% were seen once. The top ten clones comprise around 4% of the sample. This sample's time point label indicates: recipient sample about 28 days before transplant, after cytoreduction. Sequenced material: peripheral blood mononuclear cells, taken before stem cell transplant. These receptors originate from a young man with biphenotypic leukemia. Some clones in this sample may be carry-over from other donors' samples.

This clone has a single count. The CDR3 DNA reads as TGTGCCAGCAGCTTTGGACAGGGTGGGGATACGCAGTATTTT. Its translation is CASSFGQGGDTQYF. The gene calls are TRBV5-6 and TRBJ2-3, with 8 bases fitting TRBD1. Per the germline V gene, CDR1 is SGHDT and CDR2 is YYEEEE. V lost 2 bases, J lost 6 bases, and 5 bases stayed unmatched. This CDR3 has 14 amino acids.

This clone appeared once. The V gene is TRBV6-5, the J gene TRBJ2-3, with 11 positions matching TRBD2. The CDR3 totals 15 residues. Germline V gene lookup returns CDR1 MNHEY and CDR2 SVGAGI. Trimming cost V 6 bases and J 3 bases; bases outside gene matches: 5. The CDR3 region is CASSRLAGGTDTQYF. As DNA, the CDR3 is TGTGCCAGCAGCCGATTAGCGGGGGGGACAGATACGCAGTATTTT.

The rearrangement links TRBV30 to TRBJ2-7; D may correspond to TRBD1 or TRBD2 (5 bases each). There are 11 residues in the CDR3. Per the germline V gene, CDR1 is GTSNPN and CDR2 is SVGIG (reference sequence). V was clipped by 5 bases and J by 2 bases, with 7 bases between them. The CDR3 protein is CAWGTPYEQYF. The CDR3 nucleotides are TGTGCCTGGGGGACGCCCTACGAGCAGTACTTC. The whole variable domain, remainder taken from reference TRBV30 and TRBJ2-7, is SQTIHQWPATLVQPVGSPLSLECTVEGTSNPNLYWYRQAAGRGLQLLFYSVGIGQISSEVPQNLSASRPQDRQFILSSKKLLLSDSGFYLCAWGTPYEQYFGPGTRLTVT.

This clone was detected only once. The gene calls are TRBV19 and TRBJ1-4; a possible D gene is TRBD1 (6 bases). CDR1 and CDR2 from the germline V gene are LNHDA and SQIVND (reference sequence). The V gene lost 4 bases and the J gene lost 7 bases, with 13 bases spanning the gap. The CDR3 covers 14 residues. The CDR3 is CASSTGARTEKLFF. For the CDR3, the DNA is TGTGCCAGTAGTACAGGGGCCCGGACTGAAAAACTGTTTTTT.

The chain has TRBV2 and TRBJ2-7; the D gene is possibly TRBD2 (6 bases). Germline V gives CDR1 SNHLY, CDR2 FYNNEI. This CDR3 is 16 amino acids long. Trimming removed 2 bases at V and 0 bases at J, with 14 bases between. The DNA for the CDR3 is TGTGCCAGCAGTGAAATACTCGGGAGTCTCTCCTACGAGCAGTACTTC. Translated, it gives CASSEILGSLSYEQYF.

This chain joins TRBV4-3 and TRBJ2-3; 9 nucleotides agree with TRBD2. Losses at the gene ends were 4 bases for V and 3 bases for J; bases not matched to a gene: 14. The germline V gene encodes CDR1 LGHNA and CDR2 YSLEER. This CDR3 region has 18 residues. CDR3 bases: TGCGCCAGCAGCCCCGCCGGGACTAGCACCTTCGGAACAGATACGCAGTATTTT. It translates to CASSPAGTSTFGTDTQYF.

This clone was seen a single time. This chain connects TRBV5-4 to TRBJ2-7; 8 positions agree with TRBD2. CDR3 length equals 15 residues. Trimming took 4 bases from V and 2 from J; bases not matched to a gene: 8. Germline CDR1 and CDR2: SGHNT and YYREEE (reference sequence). The DNA of the CDR3 is TGTGCCAGCAGCGTTACTAGCGGCGATACCTACGAGCAGTACTTC. Translation: CASSVTSGDTYEQYF.

This clone was counted only a few times. This rearrangement joins TRBV27 to TRBJ1-2; weak D call: TRBD1 (6 bases). V lost 2 bases, J lost 6 bases, and 13 bases lay in between. The CDR3 runs to 14 residues. Germline V gene data show CDR1 as MNHEY and CDR2 as SMNVEV (reference sequence). This CDR3 reads CASSLARQADGYTF. The CDR3, as DNA: TGTGCCAGCAGTTTAGCGAGACAGGCAGATGGCTACACCTTC.

The gene calls are TRBV9 and TRBJ1-4; D may be TRBD1 (6 bases). The V gene lost 7 bases and the J gene lost 8 bases, with 15 bases spanning the gap. Germline-derived CDR1 and CDR2 are SGDLS and YYNGEE. The CDR3 is made up of 13 amino acids. In nucleotides, the CDR3 is TGTGCCAGCGGCGGGGGGCATGGGGAAAAACTGTTTTTT. Its protein product is CASGGGHGEKLFF.

V usage is TRBV5-1 and J usage is TRBJ1-3; TRBD1 might be the D (5 bases). Germline V gene lookup returns CDR1 SGHRS and CDR2 YFSETQ. The CDR3 contains 14 residues. Trimming took off 5 bases at V and 1 base at J, with 10 bases between the two ends. The CDR3 protein is CASRAGTSGNTIYF. The CDR3 coding sequence is TGCGCCAGCAGGGCAGGGACTTCTGGAAACACCATATATTTT.

The chain links TRBV6-1 to TRBJ1-2; D is perhaps TRBD1 (6 bases). Trimming took off 4 bases at V and 10 bases at J, with 16 bases between the two ends. This CDR3 is 13 amino acids long. The germline V gene encodes CDR1 MNHNS and CDR2 SASEGT. In DNA, the CDR3 is TGTGCCAGCAGTGTACGCGAACAGGGATACTACACCTTC. Its protein is CASSVREQGYYTF.

V usage is TRBV19 and J usage is TRBJ1-1, with D possibly matching TRBD1 (5 bases). The CDR3 has 13 residues. The ends were cut back, 4 bases at V and 4 bases at J, with 10 bases in the middle. Germline V gene data show CDR1 as LNHDA and CDR2 as SQIVND (reference sequence). The CDR3: CASSTRDATEAFF. The CDR3 nucleotides read TGTGCCAGTAGTACCCGGGACGCCACTGAAGCTTTCTTT.

The chain carries TRBV29-1 and TRBJ2-5; D perhaps matches TRBD1 (5 bases). The CDR3 contains 14 residues. V dropped 3 bases and J dropped 1 base, with 12 bases sitting between them. CDR1 and CDR2 (germline): SQVTM, ANQGSEA. CDR3 coding DNA: TGCAGCGTTGATATGACAGATCTCCAAGAGACCCAGTACTTC. This encodes CSVDMTDLQETQYF.

The chain uses TRBV7-2 and TRBJ1-2; 7 bases map to TRBD1. Germline V CDR1 and CDR2: SGHTA, FQGNSA. There are 13 residues in the CDR3. J gave up 7 bases and V 4 bases, and 6 bases lay outside the gene matches. The CDR3 is CASSSWTGLGYTF. The CDR3 DNA reads as TGTGCCAGCAGCTCATGGACAGGCCTTGGCTACACCTTC. Full variable domain (rest looked up from reference TRBV7-2 and TRBJ1-2): GAGVSQSPSNKVTEKGKDVELRCDPISGHTALYWYRQSLGQGLEFLIYFQGNSAPDKSGLPSDRFSAERTGGSVSTLTIQRTQQEDSAVYLCASSSWTGLGYTFGSGTRLTVV.

The V gene is TRBV25-1, the J gene TRBJ1-2; TRBD1 matches 7 bases. Germline lookup yields CDR1 MGHDK and CDR2 SYGVNS. Losses at the gene ends were 3 bases for V and 6 bases for J; bases not matched to a gene: 10. This CDR3 has 15 amino acids. The CDR3 DNA follows: TGTGCCAGCAGTGATAGACAGGGCCCGAGGGATGGCTACACCTTC. Protein sequence: CASSDRQGPRDGYTF.